The present T cell receptor (beta chain) was sequenced within a study of T cell responses to AZD1222 COVID-19 vaccine. General observations from the study: Reports indicate that nearly half of spike-specific TCRs are directed at unmutated variant regions. Two AZD1222 administrations were followed by greater Spike-specific TCR breadth and depth. At baseline, seropositivity was found in only 6 or 7 AZD1222 recipients. Clonal diversity was possibly underestimated; the donors were predominantly white British and more often female.

Produced via immunoSEQ multiplex PCR; TCRdb's table is partial and in-frame only. The sample carries some 80,000 clones, roughly 88% recorded once. CDR1 is LNHDA and CDR2 is SQIVND in the germline V gene (reference sequence). V dropped 6 bases and J dropped 4; count of bases not matched to a gene: 6. The CDR3 is 14 amino acids. Details on this clone: Its target is unknown.

The sequence was collected from an adult who received the MenACWY meningococcal vaccine as a control. The chain links TRBV19 to TRBJ1-5, with 7 bases that match TRBD1. The input for sequencing was peripheral blood, taken 28 days after the second dose of the MenACWY control vaccine. In DNA form, the CDR3 reads TGTGCCAGTAGGCGGGACAGCTCAAATCAGCCCCAGCATTTT. Its protein product is CASRRDSSNQPQHF. Variable domain in full (rest from reference TRBV19 and TRBJ1-5): DGGITQSPKYLFRKEGQNVTLSCEQNLNHDAMYWYRQDPGQGLRLIYYSQIVNDFQKGDIAEGYSVSREKKESFPLTVTSAQKNPTAFYLCASRRDSSNQPQHFGDGTRLSIL.